The 25 T cell receptor beta chains listed next were all sequenced from one sample in a study of blood T cells in healthy people across ages. A second PCR, run for roughly 6 to 11 cycles, used a sample-barcoded 5' primer plus a J-beta primer mix. One entry per CDR3 protein results from TCRdb running MiXCR on the 5' RACE reads. The sample has 1.5 million to 2 million distinct CDR3 sequences, 28% seen once; the top ten hold less than 9.5%. The sequencing input was blood. The receptors were sampled from a woman in her thirties in good health.

In its sample, this clonotype was seen a few times. The V and J genes are TRBV5-1 and TRBJ2-1; 11 positions agree with TRBD2. The CDR3 consists of 18 residues. CDR1 SGHRS and CDR2 YFSETQ come from the germline V gene. J was trimmed by 0 bases and V by 0 bases; bases with no gene match: 5. The CDR3 region has the DNA TGCGCCAGCAGCTTGGGACTAGCGGGAAGGAGCTCCTACAATGAGCAGTTCTTC. Translated: CASSLGLAGRSSYNEQFF.

This chain uses TRBV7-9 with TRBJ1-2; TRBD1 is a possible D gene (5 bases). CDR3 length: 13 amino acids. Germline CDR1 reads SEHNR; CDR2 reads FQNEAQ (reference sequence). The V and J ends lost 7 bases and 2 bases respectively, with 11 bases between them. In DNA form, the CDR3 reads TGTGCCAGCACCAACCCAGGGAACTATGGCTACACCTTC. Amino acid sequence: CASTNPGNYGYTF. Supplemented by reference TRBV7-9 and TRBJ1-2, the full variable domain reads DTGVSQNPRHKITKRGQNVTFRCDPISEHNRLYWYRQTLGQGPEFLTYFQNEAQLEKSRLLSDRFSAERPKGSFSTLEIQRTEQGDSAMYLCASTNPGNYGYTFGSGTRLTVV.

Turning to this clonotype: A single base separates this from a much larger clone, so it may be a read error. The V and J genes are TRBV2 and TRBJ2-5; tentatively, D is TRBD1 (5 bases). This CDR3 spans 13 amino acids. Germline CDR1 and CDR2: SNHLY and FYNNEI. V was clipped by 5 bases and J by 11 bases, with 18 bases between them. CDR3 sequence reads: CASSRAGLSGQYF. CDR3 bases: TGTGCCAGCAGTCGGGCAGGGTTATCCGGGCAGTACTTC.

This clonotype was found a few times. This may arise from a read error, as a much more abundant clone is one base away. This chain connects TRBV12-3 or TRBV12-4 to TRBJ1-2; a weak D match, TRBD1 (5 bases). The CDR3 is 13 amino acids. The DNA for the CDR3 is TGTGCCAGCAGTCCCCCGGGACCCTATGGCCACACCTTC. Translation: CASSPPGPYGHTF.

This clonotype was counted a few times. The DNA of the CDR3 is TGTGCCAGCAGTTTACCAGATGCAACTAATGAAAAACTGTTTTTT. Translated: CASSLPDATNEKLFF. The rearrangement joins TRBV28 to TRBJ1-4; unclear D gene. The CDR3 runs to 15 residues. V dropped 2 bases and J dropped 0 bases, with 7 bases sitting between them. CDR1 and CDR2 from the germline V gene are MDHEN and SYDVKM.

In its sample, this clonotype was seen many times. V gene TRBV5-1 combines with J gene TRBJ2-7; 8 positions match TRBD2. CDR1 SGHRS and CDR2 YFSETQ come from the germline V gene. J lost 2 bases, V lost 4 bases, and 8 bases had no gene match. The CDR3 is 15 residues long. CDR3: CASSHQAGDPYEQYF. In DNA form, the CDR3 reads TGCGCCAGCAGCCATCAAGCGGGAGACCCCTACGAGCAGTACTTC.

This clonotype was counted only a few times. The chain is built from TRBV20-1 and TRBJ1-4; D not certain. V was cut by 3 bases and J by 8 bases, with 7 bases left in between. This CDR3 contains 11 residues. The germline CDR1 and CDR2 sequences are DFQATT and SNEGSKA (reference sequence). The CDR3 coding sequence is TGCAGTGCTAGTTCTGGGGAAAAACTGTTTTTT. Amino acids: CSASSGEKLFF.

This clonotype was seen a handful of times. The rearrangement joins TRBV11-2 to TRBJ2-1; 12 nucleotides agree with TRBD2. CDR3 length equals 17 residues. Germline CDR1 is SGHAT and CDR2 is FQNNGV. With 1 base clipped from V and 6 bases from J, the junction kept 7 bases outside the gene matches. CDR3 sequence: CASSLVTSGSSSNEQFF. The CDR3 nucleotides read TGTGCCAGCAGCTTAGTGACTAGCGGGAGCTCTAGCAATGAGCAGTTCTTC.

Regarding this clonotype: Germline is not matched at one junction end, which may reflect a read error. The genes are TRBV6-2 or TRBV6-3 and TRBJ2-3; 13 positions agree with TRBD2. Germline lookup yields CDR1 MNHEY and CDR2 SVGEGT. This CDR3 has 18 amino acids. The CDR3 DNA sequence: TGCGCCAGCAGTAAGCGGACTAGCGGGAGACTGTGGACGGATACGCAGTATTTT. Amino acid sequence: CASSKRTSGRLWTDTQYF.

In this sample, this clonotype turned up many times. V gene TRBV20-1 combines with J gene TRBJ2-7; D unclear. The CDR3 has 15 amino acids. The V gene's germline CDR1 is DFQATT and CDR2 SNEGSKA (reference sequence). The V gene lost 3 bases and the J gene lost 1 base, with 16 bases spanning the gap. The CDR3: CSASSIGRPSYEQYF. The CDR3 region has the DNA TGCAGTGCTAGTTCCATAGGACGTCCGTCCTACGAGCAGTACTTC.

This clonotype was seen ten or more times. The chain links TRBV12-3 or TRBV12-4 to TRBJ2-7; D unresolved. The CDR3 has 14 residues. V was trimmed by 5 bases and J by 2 bases, leaving 13 bases between them. In DNA form, the CDR3 reads TGTGCCAGCAGTGCCCCGGTTGTCCCCTACGAGCAGTACTTC. Translation: CASSAPVVPYEQYF.

This chain joins TRBV7-9 and TRBJ2-1; D is perhaps TRBD2 (7 bases). The germline V and J ends were trimmed by 5 bases and 6 bases, with 17 bases remaining between them. This CDR3 comprises 15 residues. Germline V gene sequence: CDR1 SEHNR, CDR2 FQNEAQ (reference sequence). CDR3 loop: CASSAWGGPVNEQFF. CDR3 DNA: TGTGCCAGCAGCGCCTGGGGGGGGCCAGTCAATGAGCAGTTCTTC. Full variable domain (rest looked up from reference TRBV7-9 and TRBJ2-1): DTGVSQNPRHKITKRGQNVTFRCDPISEHNRLYWYRQTLGQGPEFLTYFQNEAQLEKSRLLSDRFSAERPKGSFSTLEIQRTEQGDSAMYLCASSAWGGPVNEQFFGPGTRLTVL.

This clonotype was picked up a small number of times. The genes are TRBV12-3 or TRBV12-4 and TRBJ1-2, with a possible D match to TRBD1 (5 bases). V dropped 2 bases and J dropped 8 bases, with 21 bases sitting between them. The CDR3 has 16 amino acids. The CDR3 region has the DNA TGTGCCAGCAGTTTATTCCGGAAGCTAGGGGAATGGGGCTACACCTTC. It yields the protein CASSLFRKLGEWGYTF.

This clonotype showed up many times. The rearrangement uses TRBV29-1 and TRBJ2-3; TRBD2 matches 7 bases. The CDR3 is made up of 13 amino acids. V trimming: 3 bases; J trimming: 5 bases; junction bases outside the gene matches: 5. CDR1 is SQVTM, CDR2 ANQGSEA, per germline. CDR3 in amino acids: CSVDGGSEDTQYF. CDR3 nucleotide sequence: TGCAGCGTTGATGGCGGGAGTGAAGATACGCAGTATTTT.

This clonotype was seen a handful of times. The V call is TRBV20-1, the J call TRBJ1-5; D may be TRBD1 (6 bases). The CDR3 loop spans 13 amino acids. Germline V gene sequence: CDR1 DFQATT, CDR2 SNEGSKA (reference sequence). V was pared by 1 base and J by 8 bases, with 12 bases between. The CDR3 loop is CSARAQGGEPQHF. The DNA of the CDR3 is TGCAGTGCTAGAGCACAGGGCGGAGAGCCCCAGCATTTT.

This clonotype was detected a few times. The chain links TRBV7-2 to TRBJ2-3, with 8 bases that match TRBD2. Germline CDR1 reads SGHTA; CDR2 reads FQGNSA. V was clipped by 3 bases and J by 2 bases; unmatched bases: 4. The CDR3 length is 15 residues. CDR3 coding DNA: TGTGCCAGCAGCTTCCCACTAGCGGACACAGATACGCAGTATTTT. Amino acid sequence: CASSFPLADTDTQYF.

The gene calls are TRBV3-1 and TRBJ2-2; a possible D gene is TRBD2 (5 bases). V lost 4 bases to trimming and J lost 1 base, with 16 bases between them. Germline-derived CDR1 and CDR2 are LGHDT and YNNKEL (reference sequence). There are 17 residues in the CDR3. As DNA, the CDR3 is TGTGCCAGCAGCCCGCTGGCGCGGGCTTGGAACACCGGGGAGCTGTTTTTT. This sequence encodes CASSPLARAWNTGELFF.

The chain carries TRBV29-1 and TRBJ1-1; TRBD1 agrees at 9 bases. The CDR3 extends over 14 amino acids. The trim removed 6 bases at V and 6 bases at J, leaving 11 bases unmatched. Germline CDR1 SQVTM, CDR2 ANQGSEA. CDR3 amino acids: CSVRSTGTGSEAFF. The CDR3 nucleotides are TGCAGCGTCCGCTCGACCGGGACAGGGTCTGAAGCTTTCTTT.

The chain carries TRBV20-1 and TRBJ1-2; D not certain. The CDR3 covers 14 residues. Per the germline V gene, CDR1 is DFQATT and CDR2 is SNEGSKA (reference sequence). V was pared by 5 bases and J by 4 bases, with 17 bases between. The CDR3 is CSAGGGVSPYGYTF. The CDR3 bases are TGCAGTGCTGGAGGCGGGGTCTCTCCCTATGGCTACACCTTC.

This clonotype occurred many times. The rearrangement uses TRBV7-2 and TRBJ2-1, with TRBD1 identical over 7 bases. The CDR3 is 16 amino acids. With 5 bases clipped from V and 5 bases from J, the junction kept 12 bases outside the gene matches. Germline V lookup: CDR1 SGHTA, CDR2 FQGNSA. The CDR3 reads CASSAATGARHNEQFF. The DNA of the CDR3 is TGTGCCAGCAGCGCGGCAACAGGGGCACGCCACAATGAGCAGTTCTTC.

This clonotype was detected ten times or more. The chain employs TRBV6-6 and TRBJ2-1; D ambiguous. V lost 4 bases to trimming and J lost 5 bases, with 6 bases between them. This CDR3 is built from 12 residues. Germline CDR1 and CDR2: MNHNY and SVGAGI (reference sequence). CDR3 residues: CASSSRHNEQFF. The CDR3 DNA reads as TGTGCCAGCAGTTCGAGGCACAATGAGCAGTTCTTC.

This clonotype was detected a few times. The rearrangement uses TRBV27 and TRBJ2-7, with TRBD1 identical over 10 bases. Germline lookup yields CDR1 MNHEY and CDR2 SMNVEV (reference sequence). Unmatched junction bases numbered 15, after V lost 4 bases and J lost 9 bases. The CDR3 extends over 16 amino acids. The CDR3 nucleotides read TGTGCCAGCAGTTCCACCGGGACAGGGGACCCGTTTGTGCAGTACTTC. It codes for CASSSTGTGDPFVQYF.

CDR3 nucleotides: TGTGCCAGCGCAAGGACAACCGATCAGCCCCAGCATTTT. This gives the protein CASARTTDQPQHF. V and J are TRBV12-3 or TRBV12-4 and TRBJ1-5; tentatively, D is TRBD1 (5 bases). The CDR3 is 13 amino acids. Trimming stripped 8 bases from V and 5 bases from J, with 13 bases between.

This clonotype was observed many times. This sequence joins TRBV10-3 and TRBJ1-1; D is possibly TRBD1 (5 bases). Trimming removed 4 bases from V and 3 bases from J, with 9 bases in between. Germline CDR1 reads ENHRY; CDR2 reads SYGVKD. This CDR3 is 13 amino acids long. CDR3: CAISAAGDTEAFF. The CDR3 DNA reads as TGTGCCATCAGTGCCGCGGGGGACACTGAAGCTTTCTTT.

With respect to this clonotype: A much larger clonotype is one base distant, so this may be a read error. The rearrangement links TRBV24-1 to TRBJ2-5; TRBD1 agrees at 9 bases. The last part of the DNA fits TRBJ2-7 better; the J call may be wrong. Germline V gene sequence: CDR1 KGHDR, CDR2 SFDVKD. This CDR3 comprises 15 residues. In DNA form, the CDR3 reads TGTGCCACCAGTGATTTCGGGACAGGGTCTGGCGAGCAGTACTTC. It specifies CATSDFGTGSGEQYF.